These 11 T cell receptor beta chains share one sample of origin, sequenced in a study of blood T cell repertoires in COVID-19 (dated by TCRdb to about 2020). The library was produced with the immunoSEQ multiplex PCR assay. In TCRdb, the immuneACCESS table is reduced to in-frame sequences with V and J assigned. These tables do not hold every clone; where another copy was compared, an unresolved V gene accounts for under half, and the others remain unexplained. A total of 140,000 or so clones appear in this sample, around three quarters of them only once. The ten largest clones add up to roughly 17% of the sample. The sample consisted of peripheral blood. Receptors were obtained from a man aged 45-65 years with acute or convalescent COVID-19.

This chain uses TRBV18 with TRBJ1-6, with D hard to call. Per the germline V gene, CDR1 is KGHSH and CDR2 is LQKENI. The ends were cut back, 6 bases at V and 8 bases at J, with 14 bases in the middle. The CDR3 has 14 residues. The CDR3 nucleotides are TGTGCCAGCTCGCTCAAGCCGGGTCATTCACCCCTCCACTTT. As protein: CASSLKPGHSPLHF. The full variable domain, its missing parts supplied by reference TRBV18 and TRBJ1-6, is NAGVMQNPRHLVRRRGQEARLRCSPMKGHSHVYWYRQLPEEGLKFMVYLQKENIIDESGMPKERFSAEFPKEGPSILRIQQVVRGDSAAYFCASSLKPGHSPLHFGNGTRLTVT.

The chain carries TRBV6-1 and TRBJ2-3; 9 positions match TRBD2. Trimming cost V 4 bases and J 6 bases; bases outside gene matches: 5. The germline CDR1 and CDR2 sequences are MNHNS and SASEGT. The CDR3 extends over 14 amino acids. The CDR3 reads CASSVAGALDTQYF. CDR3 DNA sequence: TGTGCCAGCAGTGTAGCGGGGGCATTGGATACGCAGTATTTT.

The chain is built from TRBV6-5 and TRBJ2-7; D possibly corresponds to TRBD2 (6 bases). Trimming removed 6 bases from V and 3 bases from J, with 15 bases in between. The V gene's germline CDR1 is MNHEY and CDR2 SVGAGI. This CDR3 spans 14 amino acids. This CDR3 reads CASRAGMAGYEQYV. Here the CDR3 DNA reads TGTGCCAGCAGGGCGGGGATGGCGGGCTACGAGCAGTACGTC.

This chain uses TRBV3-1 (or the pseudogene TRBV3-2) with TRBJ1-4; 7 bases agree with TRBD1. The V and J ends lost 0 bases and 5 bases, in that order; junction bases with no gene match: 6. The V gene's germline CDR1 is LGHDT and CDR2 YNNKEL (reference sequence). The length of the CDR3 is 16 residues. CDR3 DNA sequence: TGTGCCAGCAGCCAAGAGTTGCCAGGGGGAAATGAAAAACTGTTTTTT. Translation gives CASSQELPGGNEKLFF.

The CDR3 DNA is TGCGCCAGCAGTGAGTCGGGGGGGAAGAACGAGCAGTACTTC. Translated, it gives CASSESGGKNEQYF. The genes are TRBV10-1 and TRBJ2-7; TRBD2 matches at 7 bases. J was trimmed by 5 bases and V by 0 bases; bases with no gene match: 4. Looked up from germline, CDR1 is WNHNN and CDR2 is SYGVQD (reference sequence). The CDR3 extends over 14 amino acids.

This chain links TRBV18 with TRBJ1-1, with a possible D match to TRBD1 (6 bases). This CDR3 region has 15 residues. Looked up from germline, CDR1 is KGHSH and CDR2 is LQKENI. The germline V and J ends were trimmed by 3 bases and 5 bases, with 16 bases remaining between them. CDR3 sequence: CASSPWTDPRTEAFF. The CDR3 DNA reads as TGTGCCAGCTCACCCTGGACAGACCCAAGGACTGAAGCTTTCTTT.

V is TRBV6-1 and J is TRBJ1-2; no clear D gene. Trimming removed 2 bases at V and 5 bases at J, with 9 bases between. This CDR3 spans 13 amino acids. Germline V gene data show CDR1 as MNHNS and CDR2 as SASEGT. CDR3 loop: CASSETSGYGYTF. As DNA, the CDR3 is TGTGCCAGCAGTGAAACAAGCGGGTATGGCTACACCTTC.

This clone was observed a handful of times. The V gene is TRBV2, the J gene TRBJ1-2; 7 bases agree with TRBD1. The CDR3 consists of 13 residues. The junction had 5 bases not matched to a gene; V was cut back by 6 bases and J by 4 bases. The germline V gene has CDR1 SNHLY and CDR2 FYNNEI. Here the CDR3 reads CASRTGIIYGYTF. Written as DNA, the CDR3 is TGTGCCAGCAGGACAGGGATTATCTATGGCTACACCTTC.

The genes are TRBV5-1 and TRBJ2-5; maybe TRBD1 (6 bases). Germline-derived CDR1 and CDR2 are SGHRS and YFSETQ. The CDR3 extends over 14 amino acids. Trimming cost V 2 bases and J 3 bases, with 11 bases left between them. DNA of the CDR3: TGCGCCAGCAGCTTTGGGGCAGGGGAAGAGACCCAGTACTTC. Its protein is CASSFGAGEETQYF.

The genes are TRBV7-9 and TRBJ2-5, with TRBD1 as a possible D gene (6 bases). V lost 4 bases and J 6 bases, leaving 21 bases between the germline ends. Germline CDR1 SEHNR, CDR2 FQNEAQ (reference sequence). This CDR3 is 16 amino acids long. CDR3 nucleotide sequence: TGTGCCAGCAGCTCAACCTGGACAGCCTGCGGAAAGACCCAGTACTTC. Its protein is CASSSTWTACGKTQYF. Full variable domain (outside the CDR3, taken from reference TRBV7-9 and TRBJ2-5): DTGVSQNPRHKITKRGQNVTFRCDPISEHNRLYWYRQTLGQGPEFLTYFQNEAQLEKSRLLSDRFSAERPKGSFSTLEIQRTEQGDSAMYLCASSSTWTACGKTQYFGPGTRLLVL.

This chain connects TRBV3-1 (or the pseudogene TRBV3-2) to TRBJ1-5; no reliable D call. From germline, CDR1 is LGHDT and CDR2 YNNKEL (reference sequence). This CDR3 region has 13 residues. Trimming took off 2 bases at V and 7 bases at J, with 9 bases between the two ends. The CDR3 here is CASSQYGEQPQHF. The CDR3, as DNA: TGTGCCAGCAGCCAATACGGGGAGCAGCCCCAGCATTTT.